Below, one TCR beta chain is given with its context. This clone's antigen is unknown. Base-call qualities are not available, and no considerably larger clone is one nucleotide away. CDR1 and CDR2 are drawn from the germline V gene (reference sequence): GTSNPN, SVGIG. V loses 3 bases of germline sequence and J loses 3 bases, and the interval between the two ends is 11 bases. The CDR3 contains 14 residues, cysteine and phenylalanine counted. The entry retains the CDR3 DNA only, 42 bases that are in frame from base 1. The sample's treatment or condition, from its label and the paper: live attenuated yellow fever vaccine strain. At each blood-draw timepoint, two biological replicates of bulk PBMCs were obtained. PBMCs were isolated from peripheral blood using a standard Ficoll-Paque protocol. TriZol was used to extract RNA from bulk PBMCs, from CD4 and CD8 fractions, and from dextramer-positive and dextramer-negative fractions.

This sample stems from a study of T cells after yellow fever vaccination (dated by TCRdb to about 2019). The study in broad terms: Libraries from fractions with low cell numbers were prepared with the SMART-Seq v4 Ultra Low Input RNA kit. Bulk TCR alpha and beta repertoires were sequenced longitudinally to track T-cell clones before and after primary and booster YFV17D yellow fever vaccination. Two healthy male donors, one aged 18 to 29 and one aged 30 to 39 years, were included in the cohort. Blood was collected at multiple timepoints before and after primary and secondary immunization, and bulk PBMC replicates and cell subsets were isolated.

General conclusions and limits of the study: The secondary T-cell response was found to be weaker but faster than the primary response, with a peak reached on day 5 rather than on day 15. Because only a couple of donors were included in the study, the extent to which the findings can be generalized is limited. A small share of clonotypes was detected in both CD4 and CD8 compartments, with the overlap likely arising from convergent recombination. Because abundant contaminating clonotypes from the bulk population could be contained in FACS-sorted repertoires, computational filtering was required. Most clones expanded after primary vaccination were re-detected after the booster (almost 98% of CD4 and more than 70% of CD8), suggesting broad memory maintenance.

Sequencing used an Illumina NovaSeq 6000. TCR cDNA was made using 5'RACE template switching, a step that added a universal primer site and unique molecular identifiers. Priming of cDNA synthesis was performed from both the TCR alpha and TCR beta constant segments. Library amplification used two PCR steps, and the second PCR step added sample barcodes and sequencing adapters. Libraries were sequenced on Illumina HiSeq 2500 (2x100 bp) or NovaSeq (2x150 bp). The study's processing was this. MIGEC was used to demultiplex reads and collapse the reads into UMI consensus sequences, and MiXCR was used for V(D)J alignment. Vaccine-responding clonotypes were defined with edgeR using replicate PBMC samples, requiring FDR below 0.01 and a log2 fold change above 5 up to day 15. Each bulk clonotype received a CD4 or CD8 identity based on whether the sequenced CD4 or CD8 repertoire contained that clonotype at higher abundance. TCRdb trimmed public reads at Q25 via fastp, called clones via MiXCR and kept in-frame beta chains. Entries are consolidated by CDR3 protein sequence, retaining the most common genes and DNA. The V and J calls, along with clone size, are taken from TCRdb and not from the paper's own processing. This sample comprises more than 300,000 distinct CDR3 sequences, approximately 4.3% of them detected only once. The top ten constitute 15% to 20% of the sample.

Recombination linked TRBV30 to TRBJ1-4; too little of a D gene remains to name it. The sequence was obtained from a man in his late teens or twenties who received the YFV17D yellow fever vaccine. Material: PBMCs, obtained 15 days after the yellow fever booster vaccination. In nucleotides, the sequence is TGTGCCTGGAGCCACGGTCTTTCTAATGAAAAACTGTTTTTT. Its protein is CAWSHGLSNEKLFF.